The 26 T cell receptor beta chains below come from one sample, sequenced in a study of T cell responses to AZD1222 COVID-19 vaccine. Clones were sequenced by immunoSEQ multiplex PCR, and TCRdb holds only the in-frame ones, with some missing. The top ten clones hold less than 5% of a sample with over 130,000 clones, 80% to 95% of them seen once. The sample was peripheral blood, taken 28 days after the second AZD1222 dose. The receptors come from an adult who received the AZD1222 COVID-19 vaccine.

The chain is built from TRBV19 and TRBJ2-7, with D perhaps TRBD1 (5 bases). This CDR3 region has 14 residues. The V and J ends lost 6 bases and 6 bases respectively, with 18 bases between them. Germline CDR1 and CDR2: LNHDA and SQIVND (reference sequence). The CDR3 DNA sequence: TGTGCCAGTAGACCCCGGACAAAGAAGGGCGAGCAGTACTTC. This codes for CASRPRTKKGEQYF.

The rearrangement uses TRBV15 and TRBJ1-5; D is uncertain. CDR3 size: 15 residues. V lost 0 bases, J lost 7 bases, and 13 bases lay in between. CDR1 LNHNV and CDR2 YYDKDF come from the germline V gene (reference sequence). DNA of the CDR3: TGTGCCACCAGCAGAGATACGGCCACGTACCAGCCCCAGCATTTT. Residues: CATSRDTATYQPQHF.

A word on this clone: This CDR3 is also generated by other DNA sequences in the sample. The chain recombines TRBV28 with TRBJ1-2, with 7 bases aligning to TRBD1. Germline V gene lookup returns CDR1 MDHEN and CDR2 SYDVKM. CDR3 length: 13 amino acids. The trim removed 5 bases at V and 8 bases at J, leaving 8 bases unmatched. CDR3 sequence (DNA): TGTGCCAGCAGTCCCTCGACAGGGAGCGGCTACACCTTC. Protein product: CASSPSTGSGYTF.

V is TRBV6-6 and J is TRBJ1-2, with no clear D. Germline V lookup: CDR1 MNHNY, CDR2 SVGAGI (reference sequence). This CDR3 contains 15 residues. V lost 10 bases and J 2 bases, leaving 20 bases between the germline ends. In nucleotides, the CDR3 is TGTGCCACCGCGGCTTTTAACAGAATAAACTATGGCTACACCTTC. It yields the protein CATAAFNRINYGYTF.

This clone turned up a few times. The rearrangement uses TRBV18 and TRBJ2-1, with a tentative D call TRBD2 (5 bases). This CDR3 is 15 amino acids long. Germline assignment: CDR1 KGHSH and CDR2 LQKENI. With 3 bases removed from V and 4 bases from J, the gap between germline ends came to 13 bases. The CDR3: CASSPLAGNYNEQFF. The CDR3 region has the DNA TGTGCCAGCTCACCTCTGGCGGGCAATTACAATGAGCAGTTCTTC.

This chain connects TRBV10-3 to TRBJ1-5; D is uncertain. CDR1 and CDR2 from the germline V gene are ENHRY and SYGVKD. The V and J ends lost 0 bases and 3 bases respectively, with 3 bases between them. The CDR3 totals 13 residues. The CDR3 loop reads CAISESTNQPQHF. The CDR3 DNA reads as TGTGCCATCAGTGAGTCTACCAATCAGCCCCAGCATTTT.

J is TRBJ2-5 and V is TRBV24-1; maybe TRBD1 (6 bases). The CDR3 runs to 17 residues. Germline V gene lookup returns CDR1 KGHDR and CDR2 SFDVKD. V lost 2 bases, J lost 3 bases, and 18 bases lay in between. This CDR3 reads CATSDSGETGLKETQYF. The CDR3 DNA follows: TGTGCCACCAGTGATTCCGGTGAGACAGGTCTGAAAGAGACCCAGTACTTC.

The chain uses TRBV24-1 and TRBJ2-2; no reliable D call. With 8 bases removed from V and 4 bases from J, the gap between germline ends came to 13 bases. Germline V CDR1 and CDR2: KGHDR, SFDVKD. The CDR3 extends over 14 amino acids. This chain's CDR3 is CATTRLGSTGELFF. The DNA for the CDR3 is TGTGCCACCACCCGCCTTGGCAGCACCGGGGAGCTGTTTTTT.

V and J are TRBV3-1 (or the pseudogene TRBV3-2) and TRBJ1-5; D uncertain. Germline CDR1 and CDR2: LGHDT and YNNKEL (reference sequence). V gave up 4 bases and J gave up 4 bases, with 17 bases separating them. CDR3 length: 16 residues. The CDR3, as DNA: TGTGCCAGCAGCCCTTCGCCGGCCCGGCGTAATCAGCCCCAGCATTTT. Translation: CASSPSPARRNQPQHF.

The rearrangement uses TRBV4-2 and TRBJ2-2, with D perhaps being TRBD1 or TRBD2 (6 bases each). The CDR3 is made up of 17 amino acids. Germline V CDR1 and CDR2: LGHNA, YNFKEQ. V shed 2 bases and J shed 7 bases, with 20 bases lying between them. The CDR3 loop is CASSQLTGRGRGGELFF. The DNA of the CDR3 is TGTGCCAGCAGCCAATTGACAGGACGGGGGCGGGGCGGGGAGCTGTTTTTT.

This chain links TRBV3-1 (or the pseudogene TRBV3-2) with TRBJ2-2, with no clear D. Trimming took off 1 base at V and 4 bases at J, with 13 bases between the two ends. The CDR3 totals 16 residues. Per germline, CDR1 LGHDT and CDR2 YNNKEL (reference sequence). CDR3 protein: CASSQVATGITGELFF. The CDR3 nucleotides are TGTGCCAGCAGCCAAGTGGCGACCGGTATCACCGGGGAGCTGTTTTTT.

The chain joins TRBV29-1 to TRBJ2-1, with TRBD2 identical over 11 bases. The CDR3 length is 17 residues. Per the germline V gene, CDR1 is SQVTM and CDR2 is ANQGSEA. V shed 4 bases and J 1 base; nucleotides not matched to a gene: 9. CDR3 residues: CSVVTAASGGSYNEQFF. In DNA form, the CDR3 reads TGCAGCGTTGTGACCGCGGCTAGCGGGGGGTCCTACAATGAGCAGTTCTTC.

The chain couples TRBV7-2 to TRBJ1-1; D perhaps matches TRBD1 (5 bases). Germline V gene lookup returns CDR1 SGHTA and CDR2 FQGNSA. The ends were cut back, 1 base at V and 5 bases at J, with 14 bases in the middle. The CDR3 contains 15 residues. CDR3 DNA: TGTGCCAGCAGCTTAGAGGCTGGGGGGTATACTGAAGCTTTCTTT. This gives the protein CASSLEAGGYTEAFF.

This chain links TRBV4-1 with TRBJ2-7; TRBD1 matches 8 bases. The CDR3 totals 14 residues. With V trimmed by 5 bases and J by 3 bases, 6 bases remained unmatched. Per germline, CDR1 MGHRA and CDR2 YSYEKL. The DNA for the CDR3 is TGCGCCAGCAGCTCACGGACAGGGCGCTACGAGCAGTACTTC. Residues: CASSSRTGRYEQYF.

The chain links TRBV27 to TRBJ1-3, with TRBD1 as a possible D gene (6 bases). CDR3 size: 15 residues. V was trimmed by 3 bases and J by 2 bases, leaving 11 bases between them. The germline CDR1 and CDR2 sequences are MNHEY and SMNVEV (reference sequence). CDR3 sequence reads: CASSLFGGPGNTIYF. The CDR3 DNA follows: TGTGCCAGCAGTTTGTTCGGGGGGCCTGGAAACACCATATATTTT.

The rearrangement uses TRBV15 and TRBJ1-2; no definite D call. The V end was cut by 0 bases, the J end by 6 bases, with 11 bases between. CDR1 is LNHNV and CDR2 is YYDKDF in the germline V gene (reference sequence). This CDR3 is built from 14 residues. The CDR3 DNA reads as TGTGCCACCAGCAGAGACTTATACCTGAATGGCTACACCTTC. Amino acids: CATSRDLYLNGYTF.

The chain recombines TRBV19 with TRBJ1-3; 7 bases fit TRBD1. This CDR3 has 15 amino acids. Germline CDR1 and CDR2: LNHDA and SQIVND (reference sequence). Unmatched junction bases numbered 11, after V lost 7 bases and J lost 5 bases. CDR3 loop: CASTHLGQTRNTIYF. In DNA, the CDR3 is TGTGCCAGTACCCACCTGGGACAGACAAGAAACACCATATATTTT.

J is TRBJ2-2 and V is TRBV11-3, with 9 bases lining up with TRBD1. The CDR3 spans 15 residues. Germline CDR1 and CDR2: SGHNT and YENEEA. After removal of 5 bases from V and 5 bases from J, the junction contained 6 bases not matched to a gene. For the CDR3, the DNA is TGTGCCAGCAGCGGCGACAGGGGGACAACCGGGGAGCTGTTTTTT. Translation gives CASSGDRGTTGELFF.

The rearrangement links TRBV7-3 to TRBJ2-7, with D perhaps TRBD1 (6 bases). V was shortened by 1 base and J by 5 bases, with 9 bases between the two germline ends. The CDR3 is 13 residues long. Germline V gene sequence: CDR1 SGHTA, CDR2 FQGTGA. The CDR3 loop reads CASSLNRADEQYF. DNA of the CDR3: TGTGCCAGCAGCTTAAACAGGGCCGACGAGCAGTACTTC.

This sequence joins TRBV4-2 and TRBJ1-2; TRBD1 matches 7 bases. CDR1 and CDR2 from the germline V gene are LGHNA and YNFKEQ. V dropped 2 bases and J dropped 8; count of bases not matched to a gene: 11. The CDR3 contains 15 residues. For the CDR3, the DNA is TGTGCCAGCAGCCAACCTGGACAGGCCACCGGGGGCTACACCTTC. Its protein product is CASSQPGQATGGYTF.

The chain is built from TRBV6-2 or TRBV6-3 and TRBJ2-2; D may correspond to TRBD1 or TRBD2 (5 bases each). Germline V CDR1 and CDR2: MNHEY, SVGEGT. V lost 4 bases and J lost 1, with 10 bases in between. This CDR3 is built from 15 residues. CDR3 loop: CASSSGTVNTGELFF. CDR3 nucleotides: TGTGCCAGCAGTTCCGGGACGGTGAACACCGGGGAGCTGTTTTTT.

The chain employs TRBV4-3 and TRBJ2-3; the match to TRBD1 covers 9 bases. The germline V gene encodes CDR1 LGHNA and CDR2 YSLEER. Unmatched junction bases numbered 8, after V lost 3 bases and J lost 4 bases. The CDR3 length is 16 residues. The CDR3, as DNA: TGCGCCAGCAGCCAGGGGACAGGGTTAGTAGCAGATACGCAGTATTTT. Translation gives CASSQGTGLVADTQYF.

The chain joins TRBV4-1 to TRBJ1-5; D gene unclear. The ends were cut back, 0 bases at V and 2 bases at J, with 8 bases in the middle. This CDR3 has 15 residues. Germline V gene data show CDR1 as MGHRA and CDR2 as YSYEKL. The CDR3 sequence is CASSQEGRGNQPQHF. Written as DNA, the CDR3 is TGCGCCAGCAGCCAAGAGGGTAGGGGCAATCAGCCCCAGCATTTT.

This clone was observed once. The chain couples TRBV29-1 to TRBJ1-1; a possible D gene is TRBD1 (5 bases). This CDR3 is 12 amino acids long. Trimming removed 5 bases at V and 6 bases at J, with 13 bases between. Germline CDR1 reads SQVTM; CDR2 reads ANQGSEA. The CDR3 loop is CSVYVQGAEAFF. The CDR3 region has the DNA TGCAGCGTTTATGTCCAGGGCGCTGAAGCTTTCTTT.

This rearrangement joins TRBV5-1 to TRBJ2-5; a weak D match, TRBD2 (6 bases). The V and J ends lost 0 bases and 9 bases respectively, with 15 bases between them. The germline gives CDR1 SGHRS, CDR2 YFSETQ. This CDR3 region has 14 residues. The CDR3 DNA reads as TGCGCCAGCAGCTTGGAGGGCGGGGAGTTGTCCCAGTACTTC. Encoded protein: CASSLEGGELSQYF.

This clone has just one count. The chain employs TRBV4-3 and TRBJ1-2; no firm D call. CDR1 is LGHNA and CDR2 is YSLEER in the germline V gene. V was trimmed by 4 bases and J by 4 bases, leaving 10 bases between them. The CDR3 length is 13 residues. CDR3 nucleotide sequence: TGCGCCAGCAGCCCTCCCTTGTTCTATGGCTACACCTTC. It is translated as CASSPPLFYGYTF.